This TCR beta chain is drawn from a study of pediatric ulcerative colitis. Samples were sequenced at Survey level, maximum 500,000 reads. Sequenced by immunoSEQ multiplex PCR; TCRdb stores in-frame clones only, minus some. The sample lists more than 45,000 clones, over 70% seen once, with about 1.5% in the top ten. The CDR3 has 15 amino acids. V was pared by 1 base and J by 2 bases, with 6 bases between. Germline CDR1 reads ENHRY; CDR2 reads SYGVKD. About this clone: Its antigen is undetermined.

The study's findings and limits: Compared with controls, ulcerative colitis showed greater blood-rectum clone sharing. Substantially fewer templates came from two patients' blood samples. All ulcerative colitis patients, but no controls, carried two rectal clonotypes.

Sequenced input: blood. The origin of this receptor is a boy aged 5-17 years who was a control in a study of pediatric ulcerative colitis. The V gene is TRBV10-3, the J gene TRBJ2-6; no clear D. CDR3 DNA: TGTGCCATCAGTGAGTTGGACGCTGGGGCCAACGTCCTGACTTTC. Translating gives CAISELDAGANVLTF.